This is a list of T cell receptor beta chains from one sample in a study of control samples from healthy donors and cancer patients. The method was immunoSEQ multiplex PCR; TCRdb's version includes in-frame clones alone and lacks a portion of them. The sample lists approximately 79,000 clones; roughly 90% were seen once. Sequencing was carried out using blood. All receptors derive from a man in his fifties or sixties in good health. Both conserved end residues are part of each CDR3. The order of the fields is clone size, D gene, V gene, J gene, CDR3 DNA, CDR3 protein. The D gene is left open where the match is weak. Clone sizes are given selectively: once, few, many, or a class where the clone is expanded.

clone_size: .; d_call: .; v_call: TRBV19; j_call: TRBJ2-1; cdr3_nt: TGTGCCAGTAGTATAGTAGACAACAATGAGCAGTTCTTC; cdr3_aa: CASSIVDNNEQFF
clone_size: .; d_call: TRBD1; v_call: TRBV7-9; j_call: TRBJ2-7; cdr3_nt: TGTGCCAGCAGCTCCCGGACAGGGTCCTACGAGCAGTACTTC; cdr3_aa: CASSSRTGSYEQYF
clone_size: .; d_call: .; v_call: TRBV6-1; j_call: TRBJ1-1; cdr3_nt: TGTGCCAGCAGTGCCCAGGCGAACACTGAAGCTTTCTTT; cdr3_aa: CASSAQANTEAFF
clone_size: few; d_call: .; v_call: TRBV5-1; j_call: TRBJ2-1; cdr3_nt: TGCGCCAGCAGCGGGGTGGGCGGGGTAGACAATGAGCAGTTCTTC; cdr3_aa: CASSGVGGVDNEQFF
clone_size: .; d_call: .; v_call: TRBV11-3; j_call: TRBJ2-3; cdr3_nt: TGTGCCAGCAGCTTAGGATCCGGGGAGCGCACAGATACGCAGTATTTT; cdr3_aa: CASSLGSGERTDTQYF
clone_size: .; d_call: .; v_call: TRBV7-9; j_call: TRBJ1-6; cdr3_nt: TGTGCCATCGGGGAAGCTTCTACCCGCTATAATTCACCCCTCCACTTT; cdr3_aa: CAIGEASTRYNSPLHF
clone_size: .; d_call: .; v_call: TRBV27; j_call: TRBJ2-5; cdr3_nt: TGTGCCAGCAGTTTTGGGGCGGGACGGGAAGAGACCCAGTACTTC; cdr3_aa: CASSFGAGREETQYF
clone_size: .; d_call: .; v_call: TRBV15; j_call: TRBJ1-2; cdr3_nt: TGTGCCACCAGCAGAGATCAGGGAGCAAACTATGGCTACACCTTC; cdr3_aa: CATSRDQGANYGYTF
clone_size: .; d_call: TRBD2; v_call: TRBV19; j_call: TRBJ2-1; cdr3_nt: TGTGCCAGTTCCCGGCTCTCCGCGGGGGTCTCCTACAATGAGCAGTTCTTC; cdr3_aa: CASSRLSAGVSYNEQFF
clone_size: .; d_call: .; v_call: TRBV7-9; j_call: TRBJ1-1; cdr3_nt: TGTGCCAGCAGGGCACTGGGTAACACTGAAGCTTTCTTT; cdr3_aa: CASRALGNTEAFF
clone_size: .; d_call: .; v_call: TRBV4-2; j_call: TRBJ1-1; cdr3_nt: TGTGCCAGCAGCCGAGGGCCGGTGAACACTGAAGCTTTCTTT; cdr3_aa: CASSRGPVNTEAFF
clone_size: .; d_call: .; v_call: TRBV19; j_call: TRBJ1-1; cdr3_nt: TGTGCCAGTAGTATAGTTCGACATTCCACTGAAGCTTTCTTT; cdr3_aa: CASSIVRHSTEAFF
clone_size: .; d_call: .; v_call: TRBV5-4; j_call: TRBJ2-3; cdr3_nt: TGTGCCAGCAGCTTGTCAGAGCGAGACACAGATACGCAGTATTTT; cdr3_aa: CASSLSERDTDTQYF
clone_size: once; d_call: .; v_call: TRBV7-2; j_call: TRBJ1-2; cdr3_nt: TGTGCCAGCAACCTCTCCGGAGCAGCCCCTGTAGGCTACACCTTC; cdr3_aa: CASNLSGAAPVGYTF